Presented here are 30 T cell receptor beta chains from one specimen sequenced in a study of shared clonotypes between healthy human individuals. Here immunoSEQ multiplex PCR was the method, and the copy in TCRdb shows in-frame clones only, minus some. Of some 1 million clones in the sample, under 80% were seen once. Sequenced sample: memory CD4+ T cells sorted from blood. Subset described: CD45RA-negative fraction. The receptors originated from a young man in good health.

The count of this clone is one. The genes are TRBV7-9 and TRBJ2-5; a possible D gene is TRBD1 (5 bases). Trimming took off 5 bases at V and 4 bases at J, with 8 bases between the two ends. Germline V CDR1 and CDR2: SEHNR, FQNEAQ (reference sequence). The CDR3 has 12 amino acids. CDR3 sequence (DNA): TGTGCCAGCAGCCCAGGGCCAGAGACCCAGTACTTC. It translates to CASSPGPETQYF.

The chain combines TRBV10-1 with TRBJ2-2; 8 bases line up with TRBD2. V shed 2 bases, J shed 2 bases, and the junction held 13 bases outside the gene matches. The CDR3 totals 19 residues. Germline V gives CDR1 WNHNN, CDR2 SYGVQD (reference sequence). The CDR3 protein is CASSEPPGTRGGNTGELFF. The DNA for the CDR3 is TGCGCCAGCAGTGAGCCTCCGGGGACACGGGGGGGTAACACCGGGGAGCTGTTTTTT.

This sequence joins TRBV30 and TRBJ2-1, with D possibly matching TRBD2 (6 bases). The germline V gene has CDR1 GTSNPN and CDR2 SVGIG (reference sequence). Between the trimmed V and J ends, which lost 2 bases and 7 bases, there was a span of 15 bases. The CDR3 covers 14 residues. CDR3 sequence: CAWSMPGETNEQFF. DNA for the CDR3: TGTGCCTGGAGTATGCCGGGAGAGACGAATGAGCAGTTCTTC.

The chain has TRBV2 and TRBJ1-6; D is unresolved. This CDR3 is 13 amino acids long. CDR1 is SNHLY and CDR2 is FYNNEI in the germline V gene. V was clipped by 6 bases and J by 9 bases, with 12 bases between them. Here the CDR3 reads CASRGQEGSPLHF. CDR3 DNA sequence: TGTGCCAGCAGGGGTCAGGAGGGTTCACCCCTCCACTTT.

This clone was seen a handful of times. This sequence joins TRBV2 and TRBJ1-6; D may be TRBD1 (5 bases). Germline values: CDR1 SNHLY, CDR2 FYNNEI. Trimming shortened V by 2 bases and J by 5 bases, and 10 bases separated the two germline ends. The CDR3 extends over 15 amino acids. The CDR3 spells CASSEQDSNNSPLHF. The DNA for the CDR3 is TGTGCCAGCAGTGAACAAGACAGTAATAATTCACCCCTCCACTTT.

The chain has TRBV7-8 and TRBJ2-7, with D unclear. Trimming took off 4 bases at V and 4 bases at J, with 20 bases between the two ends. The CDR3 is 16 amino acids. Germline V gives CDR1 SGHVS, CDR2 FQNEAQ. The CDR3 coding sequence is TGTGCCAGCAGCTCCTCAACACCCGCTGCGAGATACGAGCAGTACTTC. It translates to CASSSSTPAARYEQYF.

The gene calls are TRBV7-6 and TRBJ2-1; weak D call: TRBD2 (6 bases). Trimming pared 1 base from V and 10 bases from J, leaving 20 bases between. The CDR3 is 16 residues long. Germline V CDR1 and CDR2: SGHVS, FNYEAQ. CDR3 sequence reads: CASSLVEGGPGVEQFF. The DNA for the CDR3 is TGTGCCAGCAGCTTAGTTGAGGGAGGTCCTGGGGTCGAGCAGTTCTTC.

The V gene is TRBV7-6, the J gene TRBJ2-3; 9 bases are shared with TRBD2. The germline gives CDR1 SGHVS, CDR2 FNYEAQ. With 0 bases clipped from V and 2 bases from J, the junction kept 3 bases outside the gene matches. The CDR3 contains 16 residues. CDR3 bases: TGTGCCAGCAGCTTAGCCTTAGCGGGGGCCACAGATACGCAGTATTTT. It encodes CASSLALAGATDTQYF.

The rearrangement links TRBV19 to TRBJ2-2; D may be TRBD2 (6 bases). The CDR3 is made up of 15 amino acids. Between the trimmed V and J ends, which lost 7 bases and 5 bases, there was a span of 17 bases. Germline V gene lookup returns CDR1 LNHDA and CDR2 SQIVND (reference sequence). The CDR3 nucleotides are TGTGCCAGTACCGTCGGGCGGGGTAAAACCGGGGAGCTGTTTTTT. It specifies CASTVGRGKTGELFF.

The chain employs TRBV7-2 and TRBJ2-1; possibly TRBD2 for D (7 bases). Germline CDR1 is SGHTA and CDR2 is FQGNSA. V was trimmed by 4 bases and J by 0 bases, leaving 10 bases between them. CDR3 length: 15 amino acids. CDR3 residues: CASSWGGHSYNEQFF. The CDR3, as DNA: TGTGCCAGCAGCTGGGGGGGGCACTCCTACAATGAGCAGTTCTTC.

The V call is TRBV5-1, the J call TRBJ2-5, with TRBD1 matching over 10 bases. The V gene end was trimmed by 4 bases and the J gene end by 2 bases; junction bases not matched to a gene: 8. The CDR3 extends over 16 amino acids. Germline CDR1 is SGHRS and CDR2 is YFSETQ. CDR3 amino acids: CASSIISGQGQETQYF. CDR3 DNA: TGCGCCAGCAGCATTATATCGGGACAGGGGCAAGAGACCCAGTACTTC.

The J gene is TRBJ2-6, the V gene TRBV5-1, with D maybe TRBD1 (6 bases). In germline, CDR1 is SGHRS, CDR2 YFSETQ. Trimming shortened V by 4 bases and J by 4 bases, and 15 bases separated the two germline ends. The CDR3 is 16 residues long. The CDR3 spells CASSETSGAGANVLTF. CDR3 DNA sequence: TGCGCCAGCAGCGAGACCTCAGGGGCAGGGGCCAACGTCCTGACTTTC.

The chain joins TRBV5-1 to TRBJ2-7, with 11 bases lining up with TRBD1. J lost 6 bases, V lost 0 bases, and 11 bases had no gene match. The CDR3 has 17 residues. From germline, CDR1 is SGHRS and CDR2 YFSETQ. Written as DNA, the CDR3 is TGCGCCAGCAGCTTGGCCGGACAGGGGGCAGGTGACGGCGAGCAGTACTTC. It specifies CASSLAGQGAGDGEQYF.

This chain uses TRBV4-1 with TRBJ2-7, with a possible D match to TRBD2 (6 bases). Trimming removed 4 bases at V and 1 base at J, with 17 bases between. This CDR3 contains 16 residues. Germline lookup yields CDR1 MGHRA and CDR2 YSYEKL. The CDR3 loop reads CASSPRRGGNSYEQYF. The CDR3 DNA sequence: TGCGCCAGCAGCCCCCGTCGTGGCGGGAATTCCTACGAGCAGTACTTC.

V usage is TRBV10-1 and J usage is TRBJ1-6; unclear D gene. The CDR3 spans 13 residues. Trimming removed 0 bases from V and 12 bases from J, with 9 bases in between. From germline, CDR1 is WNHNN and CDR2 SYGVQD (reference sequence). CDR3 protein: CASSESKPGPLHF. The CDR3 DNA is TGCGCCAGCAGTGAGTCGAAGCCCGGACCCCTCCACTTT.

V is TRBV30 and J is TRBJ1-3; TRBD1 is a possible D gene (6 bases). The CDR3 is 16 amino acids. From germline, CDR1 is GTSNPN and CDR2 SVGIG (reference sequence). V lost 4 bases and J 3 bases, leaving 19 bases between the germline ends. The CDR3 DNA reads as TGTGCCTGGATTACTCCCGGGGGCAGGGGTGGAAACACCATATATTTT. It is translated as CAWITPGGRGGNTIYF.

The gene calls are TRBV7-8 and TRBJ2-3; D gene ambiguous. Trimming removed 0 bases at V and 3 bases at J, with 13 bases between. Germline-derived CDR1 and CDR2 are SGHVS and FQNEAQ. CDR3 length: 16 residues. The CDR3 reads CASSLARAIGTDTQYF. Here the CDR3 DNA reads TGTGCCAGCAGCTTAGCTCGTGCCATCGGGACAGATACGCAGTATTTT.

This clone is a singleton in its sample. V usage is TRBV6-1 and J usage is TRBJ1-1; D gene uncertain. This CDR3 has 15 amino acids. Trimming took off 6 bases at V and 0 bases at J, with 14 bases between the two ends. The V gene's germline CDR1 is MNHNS and CDR2 SASEGT. The CDR3 is CASSPGFLMNTEAFF. The CDR3 bases are TGTGCCAGCAGCCCGGGGTTCCTCATGAACACTGAAGCTTTCTTT.

The chain links TRBV5-6 to TRBJ1-3, with D maybe TRBD1 (6 bases). Germline V CDR1 and CDR2: SGHDT, YYEEEE. This CDR3 region has 16 residues. V was cut by 4 bases and J by 0 bases, with 14 bases left in between. The DNA of the CDR3 is TGTGCCAGCAGCCGGCAGGGGTCGAGCTCTGGAAACACCATATATTTT. It codes for CASSRQGSSSGNTIYF.

This clone has just a few counts. The V and J genes are TRBV28 and TRBJ1-5; possibly TRBD1 for D (5 bases). Trimming left V 5 bases short and J 5 bases short, with 13 bases between. Looked up from germline, CDR1 is MDHEN and CDR2 is SYDVKM. The CDR3 contains 14 residues. The CDR3 DNA reads TGTGCCAGCAGTGTCGACAGAACGGATCAGCCCCAGCATTTT. It is translated as CASSVDRTDQPQHF.

The chain links TRBV5-1 to TRBJ1-3; D is possibly TRBD1 (5 bases). The germline gives CDR1 SGHRS, CDR2 YFSETQ. The CDR3 extends over 16 amino acids. Trimming shortened V by 0 bases and J by 0 bases, and 10 bases separated the two germline ends. CDR3 amino acids: CASSLGLGASGNTIYF. CDR3 sequence (DNA): TGCGCCAGCAGCTTGGGGTTAGGGGCCTCTGGAAACACCATATATTTT.

This clone was picked up a small number of times. The chain couples TRBV7-7 to TRBJ1-1, with D possibly being TRBD1 (5 bases). There are 13 residues in the CDR3. Germline assignment: CDR1 SSHAT and CDR2 FNYEAQ (reference sequence). CDR3 bases: TGTGCTAGCTCCAGGGATGCGAACACTGAAGCTTTCTTT. Amino acids: CASSRDANTEAFF.

The V call is TRBV2, the J call TRBJ1-2; D ambiguous. This CDR3 has 12 residues. Trimming pared 8 bases from V and 5 bases from J, leaving 12 bases between. Germline values: CDR1 SNHLY, CDR2 FYNNEI. Here the CDR3 reads CASRETDYGYTF. The CDR3 nucleotides read TGTGCCAGCCGGGAAACCGATTATGGCTACACCTTC.

The chain couples TRBV6-6 to TRBJ1-2, with 8 bases aligning to TRBD1. Trimming took 5 bases from V and 3 from J; bases not matched to a gene: 8. CDR1 is MNHNY, CDR2 SVGAGI, per germline (reference sequence). The CDR3 runs to 15 residues. DNA for the CDR3: TGTGCCAGCAGTCCCGACAGGGGCAAATACTATGGCTACACCTTC. Protein: CASSPDRGKYYGYTF.

The genes are TRBV18 and TRBJ1-4; D is unresolved. Germline V CDR1 and CDR2: KGHSH, LQKENI. The CDR3 is 15 amino acids. V lost 0 bases and J 7 bases, leaving 12 bases between the germline ends. CDR3 sequence reads: CASSPPVGEAEKLFF. The CDR3 nucleotides are TGTGCCAGCTCACCACCGGTCGGGGAGGCTGAAAAACTGTTTTTT.

The rearrangement links TRBV4-3 to TRBJ2-1; TRBD1 aligns across 8 bases. The CDR3 is 16 residues long. Germline lookup yields CDR1 LGHNA and CDR2 YSLEER. Losses at the gene ends were 0 bases for V and 8 bases for J; bases not matched to a gene: 9. The CDR3 loop reads CASSQDGGQGADEQFF. In DNA, the CDR3 is TGCGCCAGCAGCCAAGATGGAGGTCAGGGGGCGGATGAGCAGTTCTTC.

A few counts support this clone. The chain carries TRBV9 and TRBJ2-7; TRBD1 aligns across 12 bases. This CDR3 spans 15 amino acids. After removal of 3 bases from V and 4 bases from J, the junction contained 5 bases not matched to a gene. The germline V gene encodes CDR1 SGDLS and CDR2 YYNGEE. The CDR3 nucleotides are TGTGCCAGCAGCGGGGGGACAGGGGGCCGATACGAGCAGTACTTC. It yields the protein CASSGGTGGRYEQYF. Drawing the rest from reference TRBV9 and TRBJ2-7, the complete variable domain is DSGVTQTPKHLITATGQRVTLRCSPRSGDLSVYWYQQSLDQGLQFLIQYYNGEERAKGNILERFSAQQFPDLHSELNLSSLELGDSALYFCASSGGTGGRYEQYFGPGTRLTVT.

V is TRBV5-1 and J is TRBJ2-3; 8 bases align to TRBD1. The junction had 7 bases not matched to a gene; V was cut back by 5 bases and J by 2 bases. The germline CDR1 and CDR2 sequences are SGHRS and YFSETQ. The CDR3 contains 15 residues. The CDR3 bases are TGCGCCAGCAGGGGACAGGCACCTTACACAGATACGCAGTATTTT. Its protein product is CASRGQAPYTDTQYF.

This chain joins TRBV9 and TRBJ2-5, with TRBD1 identical over 8 bases. CDR3 length equals 18 residues. The V segment lost 0 bases and the J segment 4 bases; nucleotides outside the gene matches: 14. The germline CDR1 and CDR2 sequences are SGDLS and YYNGEE. The CDR3, as DNA: TGTGCCAGCAGCGTAGTCCTTTGGACAGGGATGTTTGGAGAGACCCAGTACTTC. Protein: CASSVVLWTGMFGETQYF.

V usage is TRBV11-2 and J usage is TRBJ2-7; 8 bases line up with TRBD2. Germline values: CDR1 SGHAT, CDR2 FQNNGV. V lost 5 bases and J lost 4; bases outside the gene matches: 7. CDR3 length: 14 amino acids. CDR3: CASSDPGGKYEQYF. The CDR3 DNA reads TGTGCCAGCAGCGACCCGGGGGGGAAGTACGAGCAGTACTTC. Full variable domain (missing parts from reference TRBV11-2 and TRBJ2-7): EAGVAQSPRYKIIEKRQSVAFWCNPISGHATLYWYQQILGQGPKLLIQFQNNGVVDDSQLPKDRFSAERLKGVDSTLKIQPAKLEDSAVYLCASSDPGGKYEQYFGPGTRLTVT.